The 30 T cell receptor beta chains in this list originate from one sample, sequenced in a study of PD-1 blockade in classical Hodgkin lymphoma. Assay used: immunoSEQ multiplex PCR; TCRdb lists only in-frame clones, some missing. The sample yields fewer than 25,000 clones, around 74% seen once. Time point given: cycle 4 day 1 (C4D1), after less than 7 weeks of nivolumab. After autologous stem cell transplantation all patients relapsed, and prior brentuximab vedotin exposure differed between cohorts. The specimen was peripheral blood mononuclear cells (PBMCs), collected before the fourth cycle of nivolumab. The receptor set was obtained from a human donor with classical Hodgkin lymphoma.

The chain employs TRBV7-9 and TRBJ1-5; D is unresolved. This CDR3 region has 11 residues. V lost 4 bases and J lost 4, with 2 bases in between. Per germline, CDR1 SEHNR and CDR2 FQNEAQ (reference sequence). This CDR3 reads CASSSNQPQHF. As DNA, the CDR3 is TGTGCCAGCAGCTCGAATCAGCCCCAGCATTTT. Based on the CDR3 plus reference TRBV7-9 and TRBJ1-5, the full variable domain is DTGVSQNPRHKITKRGQNVTFRCDPISEHNRLYWYRQTLGQGPEFLTYFQNEAQLEKSRLLSDRFSAERPKGSFSTLEIQRTEQGDSAMYLCASSSNQPQHFGDGTRLSIL.

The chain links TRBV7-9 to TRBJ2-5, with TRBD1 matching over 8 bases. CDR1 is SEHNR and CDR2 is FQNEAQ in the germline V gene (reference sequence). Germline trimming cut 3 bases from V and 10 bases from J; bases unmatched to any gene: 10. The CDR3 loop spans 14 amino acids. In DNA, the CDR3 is TGTGCCAGCAGCTTTGGGACAGGTGGAGGGGTCCAGTACTTC. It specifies CASSFGTGGGVQYF.

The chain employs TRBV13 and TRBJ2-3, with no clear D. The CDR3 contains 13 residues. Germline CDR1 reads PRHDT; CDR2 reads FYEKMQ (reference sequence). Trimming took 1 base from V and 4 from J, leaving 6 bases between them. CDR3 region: CASSLVTADTQYF. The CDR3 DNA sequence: TGTGCCAGCAGCTTAGTTACGGCAGATACGCAGTATTTT.

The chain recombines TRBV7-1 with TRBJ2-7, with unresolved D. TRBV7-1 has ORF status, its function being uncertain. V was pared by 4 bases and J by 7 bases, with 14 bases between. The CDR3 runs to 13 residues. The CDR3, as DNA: TGTGCCAGCAGCTTAGATCCGGTGGCGGAGCAGTACTTC. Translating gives CASSLDPVAEQYF.

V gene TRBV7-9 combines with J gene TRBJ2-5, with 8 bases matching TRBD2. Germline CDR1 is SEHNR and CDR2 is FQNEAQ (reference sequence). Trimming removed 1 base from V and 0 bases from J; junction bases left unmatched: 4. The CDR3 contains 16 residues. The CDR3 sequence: CASSLGAAGDQETQYF. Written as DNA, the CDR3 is TGTGCCAGCAGCTTAGGCGCAGCGGGGGACCAAGAGACCCAGTACTTC.

The CDR3 DNA sequence: TGTGCCATCAGTGAACCGGGACAGGGAAACTATGGCTACACCTTC. Protein product: CAISEPGQGNYGYTF. The chain combines TRBV10-3 with TRBJ1-2; TRBD1 matches at 9 bases. With V trimmed by 3 bases and J by 2 bases, 4 bases remained unmatched. Germline CDR1 and CDR2: ENHRY and SYGVKD. This CDR3 has 15 amino acids.

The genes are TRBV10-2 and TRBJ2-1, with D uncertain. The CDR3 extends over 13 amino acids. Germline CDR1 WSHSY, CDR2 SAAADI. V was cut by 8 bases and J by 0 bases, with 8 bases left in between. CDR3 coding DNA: TGCGCCAGCTCTGGAACCTCCTACAATGAGCAGTTCTTC. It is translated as CASSGTSYNEQFF.

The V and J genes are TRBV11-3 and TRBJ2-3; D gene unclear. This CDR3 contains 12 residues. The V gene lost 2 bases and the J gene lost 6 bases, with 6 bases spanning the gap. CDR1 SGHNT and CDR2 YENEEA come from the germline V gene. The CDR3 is CASSLSADTQYF. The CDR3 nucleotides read TGTGCCAGCAGCTTAAGTGCGGATACGCAGTATTTT. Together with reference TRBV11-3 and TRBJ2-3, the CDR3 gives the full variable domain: EAGVVQSPRYKIIEKKQPVAFWCNPISGHNTLYWYLQNLGQGPELLIRYENEEAVDDSQLPKDRFSAERLKGVDSTLKIQPAELGDSAVYLCASSLSADTQYFGPGTRLTVL.

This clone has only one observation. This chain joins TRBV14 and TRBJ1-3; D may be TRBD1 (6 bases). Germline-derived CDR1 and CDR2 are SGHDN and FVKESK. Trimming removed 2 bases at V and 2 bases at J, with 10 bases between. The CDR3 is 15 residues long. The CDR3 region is CASSQTGKPGNTIYF. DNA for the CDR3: TGTGCCAGCAGCCAAACAGGGAAACCTGGAAACACCATATATTTT. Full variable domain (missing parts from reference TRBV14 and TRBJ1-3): EAGVTQFPSHSVIEKGQTVTLRCDPISGHDNLYWYRRVMGKEIKFLLHFVKESKQDESGMPNNRFLAERTGGTYSTLKVQPAELEDSGVYFCASSQTGKPGNTIYFGEGSWLTVV.

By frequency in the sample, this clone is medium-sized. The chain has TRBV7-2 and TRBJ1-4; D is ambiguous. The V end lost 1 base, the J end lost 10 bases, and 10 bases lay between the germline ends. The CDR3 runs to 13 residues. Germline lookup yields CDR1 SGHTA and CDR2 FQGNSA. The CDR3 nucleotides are TGTGCCAGCAGCTTAGACAGCATGGGAAAACTGTTTTTT. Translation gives CASSLDSMGKLFF.

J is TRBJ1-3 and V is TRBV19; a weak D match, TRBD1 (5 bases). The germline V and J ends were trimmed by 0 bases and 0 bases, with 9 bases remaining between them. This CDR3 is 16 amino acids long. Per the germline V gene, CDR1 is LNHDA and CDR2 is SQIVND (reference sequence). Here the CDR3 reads CASSIDRGNSGNTIYF. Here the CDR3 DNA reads TGTGCCAGTAGTATAGATCGGGGGAACTCTGGAAACACCATATATTTT.

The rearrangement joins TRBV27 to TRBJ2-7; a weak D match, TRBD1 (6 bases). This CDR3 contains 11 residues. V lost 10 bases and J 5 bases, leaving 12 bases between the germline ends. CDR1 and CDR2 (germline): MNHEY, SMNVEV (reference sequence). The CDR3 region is CATPPGDEQYV. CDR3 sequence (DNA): TGTGCCACCCCCCCAGGGGACGAGCAGTACGTC.

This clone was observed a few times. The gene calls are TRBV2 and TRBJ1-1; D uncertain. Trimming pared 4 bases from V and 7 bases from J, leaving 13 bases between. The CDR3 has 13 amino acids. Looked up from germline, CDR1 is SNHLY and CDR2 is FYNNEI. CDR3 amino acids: CASSVANAGEAFF. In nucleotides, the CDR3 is TGTGCCAGCAGTGTGGCCAACGCGGGTGAAGCTTTCTTT.

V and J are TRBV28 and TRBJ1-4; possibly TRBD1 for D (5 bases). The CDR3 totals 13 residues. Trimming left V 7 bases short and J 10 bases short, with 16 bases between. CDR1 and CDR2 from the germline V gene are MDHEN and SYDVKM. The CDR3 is CASTGTSRGKLFF. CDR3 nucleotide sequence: TGTGCCAGCACCGGGACTAGTAGAGGAAAACTGTTTTTT.

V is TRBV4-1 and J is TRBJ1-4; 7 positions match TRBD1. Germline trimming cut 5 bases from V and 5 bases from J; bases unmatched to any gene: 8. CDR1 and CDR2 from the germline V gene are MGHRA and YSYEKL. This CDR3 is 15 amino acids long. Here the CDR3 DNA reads TGCGCCAGCAGCGTAATACAGGGGAACAATGAAAAACTGTTTTTT. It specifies CASSVIQGNNEKLFF.

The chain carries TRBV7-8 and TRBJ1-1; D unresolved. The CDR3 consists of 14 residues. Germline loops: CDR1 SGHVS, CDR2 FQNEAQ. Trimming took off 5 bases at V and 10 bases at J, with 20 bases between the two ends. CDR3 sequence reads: CASSPLESYPGAFF. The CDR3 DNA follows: TGTGCCAGCAGCCCTCTGGAAAGTTATCCGGGAGCTTTCTTT. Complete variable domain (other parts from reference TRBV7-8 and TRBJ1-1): GAGVSQSPRYKVAKRGQDVALRCDPISGHVSLFWYQQALGQGPEFLTYFQNEAQLDKSGLPSDRFFAERPEGSVSTLKIQRTQQEDSAVYLCASSPLESYPGAFFGQGTRLTVV.

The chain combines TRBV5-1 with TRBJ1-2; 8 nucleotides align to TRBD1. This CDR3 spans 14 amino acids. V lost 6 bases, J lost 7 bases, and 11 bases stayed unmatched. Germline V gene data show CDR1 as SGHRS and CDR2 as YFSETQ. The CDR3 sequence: CASTPSGQGGGYTF. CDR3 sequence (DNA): TGCGCCAGCACACCCAGCGGACAGGGAGGTGGCTACACCTTC.

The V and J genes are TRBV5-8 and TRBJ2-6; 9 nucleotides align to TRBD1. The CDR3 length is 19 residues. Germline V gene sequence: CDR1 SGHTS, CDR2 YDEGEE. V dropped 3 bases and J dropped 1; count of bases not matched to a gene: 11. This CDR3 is CASSSGWGQGVSGANVLTF. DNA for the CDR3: TGTGCCAGCAGCTCTGGATGGGGACAGGGAGTATCTGGGGCCAACGTCCTGACTTTC.

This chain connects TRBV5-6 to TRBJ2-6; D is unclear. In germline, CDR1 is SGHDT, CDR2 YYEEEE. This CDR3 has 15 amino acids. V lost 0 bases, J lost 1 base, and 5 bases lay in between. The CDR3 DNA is TGTGCCAGCAGCTTGGGGATATCTGGGGCCAACGTCCTGACTTTC. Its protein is CASSLGISGANVLTF.

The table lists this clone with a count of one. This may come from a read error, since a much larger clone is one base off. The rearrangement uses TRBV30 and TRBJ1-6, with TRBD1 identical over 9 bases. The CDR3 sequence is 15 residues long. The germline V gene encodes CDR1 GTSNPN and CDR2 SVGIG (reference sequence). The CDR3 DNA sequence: TGTGCCTGGAGTCTTACCCGACAGGGGGGATCACCCCCCCACTTT. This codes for CAWSLTRQGGSPPHF.

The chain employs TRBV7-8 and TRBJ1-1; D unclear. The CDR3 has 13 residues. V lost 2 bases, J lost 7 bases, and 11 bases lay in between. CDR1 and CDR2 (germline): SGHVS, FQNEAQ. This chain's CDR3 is CASSLRGSHEAFF. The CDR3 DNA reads TGTGCCAGCAGCTTAAGAGGCTCCCATGAAGCTTTCTTT.

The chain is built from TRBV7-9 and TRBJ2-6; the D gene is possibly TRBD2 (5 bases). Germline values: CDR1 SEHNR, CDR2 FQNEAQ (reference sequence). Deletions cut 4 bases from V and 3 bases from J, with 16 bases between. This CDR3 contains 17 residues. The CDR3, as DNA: TGTGCCAGCAGCTCTTCGAGCGGCGACGGTGGGGCCAACGTCCTGACTTTC. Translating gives CASSSSSGDGGANVLTF.

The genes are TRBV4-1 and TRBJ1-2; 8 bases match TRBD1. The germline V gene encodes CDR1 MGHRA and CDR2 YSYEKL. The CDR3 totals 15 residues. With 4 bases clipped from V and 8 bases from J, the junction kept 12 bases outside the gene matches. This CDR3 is CASSRVLTGAGGYTF. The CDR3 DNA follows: TGCGCCAGCAGCCGAGTACTGACAGGGGCCGGAGGCTACACCTTC.

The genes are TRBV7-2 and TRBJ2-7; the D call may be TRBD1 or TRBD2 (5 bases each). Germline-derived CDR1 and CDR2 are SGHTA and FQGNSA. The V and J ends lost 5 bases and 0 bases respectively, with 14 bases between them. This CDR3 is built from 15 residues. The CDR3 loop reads CASSPGTVLSYEQYF. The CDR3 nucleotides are TGTGCCAGCAGCCCAGGGACGGTGCTCTCCTACGAGCAGTACTTC. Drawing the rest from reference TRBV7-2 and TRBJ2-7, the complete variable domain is GAGVSQSPSNKVTEKGKDVELRCDPISGHTALYWYRQSLGQGLEFLIYFQGNSAPDKSGLPSDRFSAERTGGSVSTLTIQRTQQEDSAVYLCASSPGTVLSYEQYFGPGTRLTVT.

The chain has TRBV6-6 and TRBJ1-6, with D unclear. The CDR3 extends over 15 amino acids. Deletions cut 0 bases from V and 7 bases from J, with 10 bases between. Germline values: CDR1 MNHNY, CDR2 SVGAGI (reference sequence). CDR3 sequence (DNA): TGTGCCAGCAGTTACTCGGGTTCCGGGAATTCACCCCTCCACTTT. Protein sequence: CASSYSGSGNSPLHF.

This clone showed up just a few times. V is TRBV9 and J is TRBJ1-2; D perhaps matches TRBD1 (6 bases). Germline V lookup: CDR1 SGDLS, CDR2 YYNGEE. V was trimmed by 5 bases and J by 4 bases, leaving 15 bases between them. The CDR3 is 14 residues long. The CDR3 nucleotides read TGTGCCAGCAGTCCCATGGACAGAAGCTATGGCTACACCTTC. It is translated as CASSPMDRSYGYTF.

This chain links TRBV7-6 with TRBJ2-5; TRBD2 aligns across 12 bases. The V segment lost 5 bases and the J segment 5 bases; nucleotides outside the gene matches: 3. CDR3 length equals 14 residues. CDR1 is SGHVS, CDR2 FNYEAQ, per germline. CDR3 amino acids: CASSTLAGGETQYF. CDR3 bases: TGTGCCAGCAGCACTCTAGCGGGGGGGGAGACCCAGTACTTC.

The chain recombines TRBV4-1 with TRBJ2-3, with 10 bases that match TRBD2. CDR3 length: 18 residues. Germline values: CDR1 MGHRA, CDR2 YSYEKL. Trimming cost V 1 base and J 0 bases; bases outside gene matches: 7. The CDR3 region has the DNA TGCGCCAGCAGCCAAGCCACTCTAGCGGGGGATAGCACAGATACGCAGTATTTT. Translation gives CASSQATLAGDSTDTQYF.

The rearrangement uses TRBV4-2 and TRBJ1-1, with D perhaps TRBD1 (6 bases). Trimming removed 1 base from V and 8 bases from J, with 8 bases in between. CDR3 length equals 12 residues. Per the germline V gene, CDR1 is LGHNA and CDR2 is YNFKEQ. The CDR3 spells CASSQGRGEAFF. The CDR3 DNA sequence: TGTGCCAGCAGCCAAGGCAGGGGAGAAGCTTTCTTT.

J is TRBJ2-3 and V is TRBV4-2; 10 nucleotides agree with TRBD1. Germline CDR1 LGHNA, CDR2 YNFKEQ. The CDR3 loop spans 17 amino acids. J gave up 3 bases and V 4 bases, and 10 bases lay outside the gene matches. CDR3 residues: CASSLSWDRGRTDTQYF. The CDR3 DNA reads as TGTGCCAGCAGCCTCTCCTGGGACAGGGGAAGAACAGATACGCAGTATTTT.